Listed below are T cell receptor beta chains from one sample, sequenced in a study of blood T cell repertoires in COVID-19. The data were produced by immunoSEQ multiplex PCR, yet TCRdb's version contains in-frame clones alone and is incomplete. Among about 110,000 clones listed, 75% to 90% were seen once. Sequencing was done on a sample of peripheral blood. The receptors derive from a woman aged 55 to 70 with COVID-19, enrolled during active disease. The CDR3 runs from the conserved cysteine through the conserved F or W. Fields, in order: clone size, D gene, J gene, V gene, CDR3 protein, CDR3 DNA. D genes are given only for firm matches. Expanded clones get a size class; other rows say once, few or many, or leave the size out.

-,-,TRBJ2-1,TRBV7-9,CASSSPASSSYNEQFF,TGTGCCAGCAGCTCGCCCGCGAGTAGCTCCTACAATGAGCAGTTCTTC
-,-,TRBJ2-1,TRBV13,CASSPEGVNEQFF,TGTGCCAGCAGCCCCGAGGGGGTCAATGAGCAGTTCTTC
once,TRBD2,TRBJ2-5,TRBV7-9,CASSSGTSGRYLQETQYF,TGTGCCAGCAGCTCCGGGACTAGCGGGCGCTACCTACAGGAGACCCAGTACTTC
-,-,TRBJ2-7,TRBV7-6,CASSLTALLGGNEQYF,TGTGCCAGCAGCTTAACCGCGTTATTAGGGGGAAACGAGCAGTACTTC
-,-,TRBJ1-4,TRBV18,CASSLEGPANEKLFF,TGTGCCAGCTCATTGGAGGGCCCCGCTAATGAAAAACTGTTTTTT
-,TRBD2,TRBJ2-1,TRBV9,CASSAHSGVRNEQFF,TGTGCCAGCAGCGCCCATAGCGGGGTCAGGAATGAGCAGTTCTTC
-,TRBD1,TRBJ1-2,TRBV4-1,CASSQSPGQGYNGYTF,TGCGCCAGCAGCCAATCCCCGGGACAGGGGTATAATGGCTACACCTTC
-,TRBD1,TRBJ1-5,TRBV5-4,CASSSDRLLANQPQHF,TGTGCCAGCAGCTCGGACAGGCTCCTTGCCAATCAGCCCCAGCATTTT
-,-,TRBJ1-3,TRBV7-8,CASSLGRRGTTSGNTIYF,TGTGCCAGCAGCTTAGGTCGTCGGGGGACCACCTCTGGAAACACCATATATTTT
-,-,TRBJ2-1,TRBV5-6,CASSPFPQGGSYNEQFF,TGTGCCAGCAGCCCATTTCCACAGGGGGGGTCCTACAATGAGCAGTTCTTC
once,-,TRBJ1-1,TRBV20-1,CSARAFPEAFF,TGCAGTGCTAGAGCTTTCCCGGAAGCTTTCTTT
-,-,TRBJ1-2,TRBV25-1,CASSTGTGYTF,TGTGCCAGCAGCACAGGGACTGGCTACACCTTC
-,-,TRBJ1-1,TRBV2,CASPRGNTEAFF,TGTGCCAGCCCCCGGGGGAACACTGAAGCTTTCTTT
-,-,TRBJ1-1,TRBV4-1,CASSQDSGAEAFF,TGCGCCAGCAGCCAAGATTCGGGGGCTGAAGCTTTCTTT
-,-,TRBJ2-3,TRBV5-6,CASSPSWLEDTQYF,TGTGCCAGCAGCCCCAGTTGGCTAGAGGATACGCAGTATTTT
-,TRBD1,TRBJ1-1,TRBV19,CASSISGTGSTEAFF,TGTGCCAGTAGTATATCCGGGACAGGGTCCACTGAAGCTTTCTTT
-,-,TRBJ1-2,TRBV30,CAWTLTGGVSGYTF,TGTGCCTGGACGTTGACAGGAGGTGTTTCTGGCTACACCTTC
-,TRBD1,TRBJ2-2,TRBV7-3,CASSQTGTGVIGELFF,TGTGCCAGCAGCCAAACCGGGACAGGGGTTATCGGGGAGCTGTTTTTT
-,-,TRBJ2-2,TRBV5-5,CASSFLQGIRTGELFF,TGTGCCAGCAGCTTCCTTCAGGGGATCAGAACCGGGGAGCTGTTTTTT
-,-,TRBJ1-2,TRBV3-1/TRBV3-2,CASSPFSGRGMRGYTF,TGTGCCAGCAGCCCCTTTAGCGGACGGGGTATGCGGGGCTACACCTTC
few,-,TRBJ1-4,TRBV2,CASSESGINEKLFF,TGTGCCAGCAGTGAATCAGGGATTAATGAAAAACTGTTTTTT
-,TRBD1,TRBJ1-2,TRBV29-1,CSVEVGTVYGYTF,TGCAGCGTTGAAGTGGGGACAGTCTATGGCTACACCTTC
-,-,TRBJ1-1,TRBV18,CASWWTETTEAFF,TGTGCCAGCTGGTGGACAGAGACCACTGAAGCTTTCTTT
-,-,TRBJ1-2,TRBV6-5,CASSTGKVVGYTF,TGTGCCAGCAGTACAGGGAAGGTGGTTGGCTACACCTTC
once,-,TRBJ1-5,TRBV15,CATSRGKTGLRQPQHF,TGTGCCACCAGCAGAGGAAAAACAGGGCTCCGACAGCCCCAGCATTTT
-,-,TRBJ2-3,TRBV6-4,CASSDSYRGGTDTQYF,TGTGCCAGCAGTGACTCATACCGGGGTGGCACAGATACGCAGTATTTT
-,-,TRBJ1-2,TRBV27,CASSLSKGGLYGYTF,TGTGCCAGCAGTTTATCGAAGGGCGGACTCTATGGCTACACCTTC
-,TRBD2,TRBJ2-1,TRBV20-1,CSASSASGGINNEQFF,TGCAGTGCTAGTTCGGCTAGCGGGGGGATTAACAATGAGCAGTTCTTC
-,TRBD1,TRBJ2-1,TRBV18,CASSRQTGSPYNEQFF,TGTGCCAGCTCACGACAGACAGGGTCCCCCTACAATGAGCAGTTCTTC
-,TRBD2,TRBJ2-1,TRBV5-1,CASRPPPGLANVRVYNEQFF,TGCGCCAGCAGACCCCCCCCGGGACTAGCGAACGTACGGGTGTACAATGAGCAGTTCTTC
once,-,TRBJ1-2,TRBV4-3,CASSAYSQVTNYGYTF,TGCGCCAGCAGCGCTTACTCCCAGGTTACTAACTATGGCTACACCTTC
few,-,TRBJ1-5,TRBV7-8,CASSRRRGSNQPQHF,TGTGCCAGCAGCCGCCGTCGGGGAAGCAATCAGCCCCAGCATTTT
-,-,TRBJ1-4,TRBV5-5,CASSHGGLTEKLFF,TGTGCCAGCAGCCACGGGGGGCTTACTGAAAAACTGTTTTTT
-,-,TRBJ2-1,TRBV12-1,CASRWWRDPDSSYNEQFF,TGTGCCAGCAGGTGGTGGCGGGACCCTGATTCCTCCTACAATGAGCAGTTCTTC
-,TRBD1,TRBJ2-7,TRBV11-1,CASSLSPRDRGPEQYF,TGTGCCAGCAGCTTATCCCCCCGGGACAGGGGACCCGAGCAGTACTTC
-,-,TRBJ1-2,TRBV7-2,CASSPRTEAGLSGYTF,TGTGCCAGCAGCCCCCGAACCGAGGCAGGGCTAAGTGGCTACACCTTC
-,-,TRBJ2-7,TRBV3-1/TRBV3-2,CASSPGDRADDEQYF,TGTGCCAGCAGCCCGGGGGACAGAGCTGATGACGAGCAGTACTTC
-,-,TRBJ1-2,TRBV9,CASSVAPGKVRGYTF,TGTGCCAGCAGCGTAGCCCCAGGGAAGGTTCGTGGCTACACCTTC
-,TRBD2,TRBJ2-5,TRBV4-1,CASSQEGERGQETQYF,TGCGCCAGCAGCCAAGAGGGGGAGCGGGGTCAAGAGACCCAGTACTTC
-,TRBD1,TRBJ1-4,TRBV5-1,CASSPYPDRDFYATNEKLFF,TGCGCCAGCAGCCCGTACCCTGACAGGGACTTTTATGCAACTAATGAAAAACTGTTTTTT
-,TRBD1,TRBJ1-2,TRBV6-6,CASSYSQGAANYGYTF,TGTGCCAGCAGTTACTCCCAGGGGGCTGCTAACTATGGCTACACCTTC
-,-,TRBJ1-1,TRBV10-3,CAISEYVREVPEAFF,TGTGCCATCAGTGAGTATGTCAGGGAGGTCCCTGAAGCTTTCTTT
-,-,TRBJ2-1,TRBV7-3,CASSLGQGGYNEQFF,TGTGCCAGCAGCTTGGGCCAAGGGGGCTACAATGAGCAGTTCTTC
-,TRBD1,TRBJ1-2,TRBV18,CASSSGTGWANYGYTF,TGTGCCAGCTCTTCCGGGACAGGTTGGGCAAACTATGGCTACACCTTC
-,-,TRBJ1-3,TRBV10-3,CAISERDFSGNTIYF,TGTGCCATCAGTGAGAGAGACTTCTCTGGAAACACCATATATTTT
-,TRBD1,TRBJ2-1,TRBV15,CATSRRQGPYNEQFF,TGTGCCACCAGCCGAAGACAGGGACCCTACAATGAGCAGTTCTTC
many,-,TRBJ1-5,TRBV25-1,CASSDGGVNQPQHF,TGTGCCAGCAGTGATGGGGGCGTGAATCAGCCCCAGCATTTT
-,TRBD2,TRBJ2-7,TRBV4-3,CASSQETGGREQYF,TGCGCCAGCAGCCAAGAAACGGGGGGGCGCGAGCAGTACTTC
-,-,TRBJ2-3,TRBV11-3,CASSFQSTDTQYF,TGTGCCAGCAGCTTCCAGAGCACAGATACGCAGTATTTT
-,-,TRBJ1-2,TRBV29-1,CSVVQANYGYTF,TGCAGCGTTGTGCAGGCTAACTATGGCTACACCTTC
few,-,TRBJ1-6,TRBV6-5,CASSPLGGNPPLHF,TGTGCCAGCAGTCCCCTGGGGGGGAATCCACCCCTCCACTTT
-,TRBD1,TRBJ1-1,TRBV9,CASSVDRGNTEAFF,TGTGCCAGCAGCGTGGACAGGGGGAACACTGAAGCTTTCTTT
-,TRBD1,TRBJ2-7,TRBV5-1,CASSPTGQGAYEQYF,TGCGCCAGCAGCCCGACGGGACAGGGGGCCTACGAGCAGTACTTC